This T cell receptor (beta chain) was documented in a study of T cells in localized non-small cell lung cancer. Whole-study results and caveats: Researchers found a median around 61 of the top 100 tumor clones in adjacent lung.

Using immunoSEQ multiplex PCR, the repertoire was profiled, and TCRdb retains in-frame clones only, with some absent. The data show some 38,000 clones, about 92% seen once. This CDR3 is built from 17 residues. Germline lookup yields CDR1 SGHNT and CDR2 YENEEA. V was pared by 4 bases and J by 2 bases, with 7 bases of the junction left unmatched. Note on this clone: Its specificity is not known.

The clonotype comes from a female donor over 55 with stage I lung adenocarcinoma. The V call is TRBV11-3, the J call TRBJ2-3, with 12 bases identical to TRBD2. Here the sequenced sample was peripheral blood, taken before any cancer treatment. The CDR3 bases are TGTGCCAGCAGCTCGACGACTAGCGGGGGATTCACAGATACGCAGTATTTT. This gives the protein CASSSTTSGGFTDTQYF.